This T cell receptor (beta chain) was profiled in a study of glioma-infiltrating T cells (dated by TCRdb to between 2015 and 2016). Regarding the study in general: Sequencing of TCR alpha- and beta-chain repertoires was performed on glioma tissue, on non-neoplastic brain tissue, and on matched peripheral blood mononuclear cells. To gauge divergence between tissue and blood T-cell populations, every tissue-infiltrating repertoire was compared against the peripheral blood repertoire from the same patient. Three low-grade glioma patients, roughly 8 primary glioblastoma patients and three non-glioma patients contributing non-neoplastic brain tissue were included in the paired cohort. Overall results and qualifications from the work: VJ-independent divergence between tissue and blood was below expectation in non-neoplastic patients but above expectation in all gliomas, especially low-grade gliomas. Group comparisons rested on small numbers: three non-neoplastic, three low-grade glioma and under ten glioblastoma patients. Very few CDR3 sequences were found to be shared between tissue and blood, and this scarcity was attributed to high CDR3 diversity and limited sampling.

For this clonotype: Its antigen is currently not known. One end of the junction is discordant with germline, which a read error may explain.

The CDR3 holds 15 amino acids from the cysteine to the phenylalanine. The kept DNA is CDR3 alone, 45 bases in frame from the first base. CDR1 and CDR2 are drawn from the germline V gene: MNHEY, SVGEGT. The iRepertoire nested amplicon-rescue multiplex PCR (arm-PCR) platform was used to amplify TCR alpha and beta CDR3 regions from RNA. The input for one-step reverse transcription and amplification was roughly 85-400 ng of either tissue mRNA or PBMC total RNA. After bead purification, a secondary multiplex PCR added Illumina adapters, and libraries were gel-purified between 200 and 400 bp. Demultiplexing relied on internal 6-nucleotide barcodes carried by the libraries. Sequencing of libraries was performed on an Illumina MiSeq with 2x220 or 2x250 nucleotide paired-end reads. In the source study's methods: Paired reads were merged using FLASH 1.2.11 and were aligned to the GRCh37 human genome using BWA-MEM, after which TRA and TRB reads were extracted. For V and J assignment, an IMGT-derived reference of cassette sequences and CDR3 motifs that included pseudogenes was used. Reads were translated in three frames, and productive CDR3s were defined by a C…FGXG motif without stop codons. Clonotypes were defined as unique combinations of V-J cassette pair and CDR3 amino acid sequence. Filtering of reads was based on Hamming distance, with the threshold set by the sequence error rate of each sample in mapped regions. TCRdb trimmed the raw reads at Q25, called clones with MiXCR and kept productive beta chains. Each entry is one CDR3 protein sequence, shown with its most common DNA and genes. The V and J calls shown here were made by TCRdb, not taken from the authors' results. The sample data list over 100,000 distinct CDR3 sequences, and about 25% of these were observed just once. Of the sample, 35% is held by the ten largest clones.

The material sequenced was glioma tissue, nonneoplastic brain tissue, or PBMCs (not recorded which). This TCR was recovered from a human donor with low-grade glioma or glioblastoma, undergoing nonglioma brain surgery, or in good health (not recorded which). This chain joins TRBV6-2 or TRBV6-3 to TRBJ1-1; the D gene is perhaps TRBD1, on 5 matching bases. In nucleotides, the sequence is TGTGCCAGCAGTTATTCCCGCCGTCCGGGGACTGAGGCTTCCTTT. Protein translation: CASSYSRRPGTEASF.